These 27 T cell receptor beta chains came from one sample sequenced in a study of blood T cell repertoires in COVID-19. The data were produced by immunoSEQ multiplex PCR, yet TCRdb's version contains in-frame clones alone and is incomplete. This table has about 250,000 clones, approximately 84% appearing once. Material for sequencing was peripheral blood. The origin of the receptors is a person aged 70 to 80 with COVID-19, enrolled during active disease.

The chain recombines TRBV5-1 with TRBJ2-5, with a weak D call TRBD1 (6 bases). CDR1 and CDR2 (germline): SGHRS, YFSETQ. The length of the CDR3 is 14 residues. The ends were cut back, 4 bases at V and 3 bases at J, with 13 bases in the middle. In DNA, the CDR3 is TGCGCCAGCAGCCTGGACAGTACCAAAGAGACCCAGTACTTC. Protein sequence: CASSLDSTKETQYF.

The rearrangement joins TRBV18 to TRBJ1-6; D remains ambiguous. Per germline, CDR1 KGHSH and CDR2 LQKENI. The CDR3 consists of 14 residues. Trimming left V 3 bases short and J 13 bases short, with 16 bases between. CDR3 nucleotide sequence: TGTGCCAGCTCACCGGGCGCCGAGATGGCCCCCCTCCACTTT. This gives the protein CASSPGAEMAPLHF.

This chain connects TRBV5-5 to TRBJ1-2, with D possibly TRBD1 on 6 matching bases. The germline CDR1 and CDR2 sequences are SGHKS and YYEKEE (reference sequence). The CDR3 has 14 residues. The V gene lost 2 bases and the J gene lost 0 bases, with 8 bases spanning the gap. CDR3 coding DNA: TGTGCCAGCAGCTTAGGGGGGGCTAACTATGGCTACACCTTC. This encodes CASSLGGANYGYTF.

This clone was observed a handful of times. The chain recombines TRBV9 with TRBJ2-7; the D gene is possibly TRBD1 (6 bases). The CDR3 is 14 residues long. CDR1 SGDLS and CDR2 YYNGEE come from the germline V gene. V was pared by 2 bases and J by 3 bases, with 12 bases between. Written as DNA, the CDR3 is TGTGCCAGCAGCGTCACGGGACAATTCTACGAGCAGTACTTC. Translation: CASSVTGQFYEQYF.

The chain links TRBV24-1 to TRBJ2-1; TRBD2 aligns across 10 bases. The junction had 11 bases not matched to a gene; V was cut back by 9 bases and J by 7 bases. CDR3 size: 15 residues. Germline-derived CDR1 and CDR2 are KGHDR and SFDVKD. The CDR3 sequence is CATSLAGGIANEQFF. CDR3 nucleotide sequence: TGTGCCACCTCTTTAGCGGGGGGCATTGCAAATGAGCAGTTCTTC.

The V call is TRBV9, the J call TRBJ1-1; D might be TRBD1 (6 bases). V was shortened by 0 bases and J by 1 base, with 22 bases between the two germline ends. The CDR3 runs 19 residues. CDR1 is SGDLS and CDR2 is YYNGEE in the germline V gene. CDR3 sequence: CASSVESAGVIGENTEAFF. The CDR3 DNA is TGTGCCAGCAGCGTAGAATCGGCAGGGGTTATAGGCGAGAACACTGAAGCTTTCTTT.

A single count supports this clone. The chain employs TRBV12-5 and TRBJ1-1; the match to TRBD1 covers 8 bases. There are 17 residues in the CDR3. V shed 3 bases, J shed 1 base, and the junction held 10 bases outside the gene matches. The germline gives CDR1 LGHNT, CDR2 FRNRAP. The CDR3 DNA reads as TGTGCTAGTGGTTTAGAGACAGGGGCCAACAGGAACACTGAAGCTTTCTTT. It encodes CASGLETGANRNTEAFF.

The chain has TRBV5-1 and TRBJ2-1; 8 bases line up with TRBD1. V dropped 1 base and J dropped 7; count of bases not matched to a gene: 7. Per the germline V gene, CDR1 is SGHRS and CDR2 is YFSETQ. CDR3 length: 15 amino acids. Written as DNA, the CDR3 is TGCGCCAGCAGCTTGTATACAGGGGGAGGAAATGAGCAGTTCTTC. Its translation: CASSLYTGGGNEQFF. The variable domain in full, with the rest retrieved from reference TRBV5-1 and TRBJ2-1, is KAGVTQTPRYLIKTRGQQVTLSCSPISGHRSVSWYQQTPGQGLQFLFEYFSETQRNKGNFPGRFSGRQFSNSRSEMNVSTLELGDSALYLCASSLYTGGGNEQFFGPGTRLTVL.

The chain couples TRBV10-3 to TRBJ1-4, with D unclear. CDR3 length: 16 residues. In germline, CDR1 is ENHRY, CDR2 SYGVKD. V lost 3 bases and J lost 3, with 14 bases in between. CDR3 bases: TGTGCCATCAGTGACGGCTCGGTTGCGGCTAATGAAAAACTGTTTTTT. Protein product: CAISDGSVAANEKLFF.

This chain links TRBV5-1 with TRBJ2-1, with 9 nucleotides matching TRBD1. The junction had 4 bases not matched to a gene; V was cut back by 2 bases and J by 7 bases. Germline CDR1 SGHRS, CDR2 YFSETQ. CDR3 length equals 14 residues. As DNA, the CDR3 is TGCGCCAGCAGCTTCCGGGACAGGGATAATGAGCAGTTCTTC. Protein sequence: CASSFRDRDNEQFF. Based on the CDR3 plus reference TRBV5-1 and TRBJ2-1, the full variable domain is KAGVTQTPRYLIKTRGQQVTLSCSPISGHRSVSWYQQTPGQGLQFLFEYFSETQRNKGNFPGRFSGRQFSNSRSEMNVSTLELGDSALYLCASSFRDRDNEQFFGPGTRLTVL.

Here the CDR3 DNA reads TGTGCCAGCAGCTTAGCGCAGGCTAGCGGGGGGCGGGAGCAGTTCTTC. Residues: CASSLAQASGGREQFF. The chain links TRBV7-2 to TRBJ2-1; 11 bases are shared with TRBD2. This CDR3 has 16 residues. J lost 10 bases, V lost 0 bases, and 8 bases had no gene match. Germline V CDR1 and CDR2: SGHTA, FQGNSA. The full variable domain, in which reference TRBV7-2 and TRBJ2-1 provide the parts outside the CDR3, is GAGVSQSPSNKVTEKGKDVELRCDPISGHTALYWYRQSLGQGLEFLIYFQGNSAPDKSGLPSDRFSAERTGGSVSTLTIQRTQQEDSAVYLCASSLAQASGGREQFFGPGTRLTVL.

The V gene is TRBV7-8, the J gene TRBJ2-7; 7 positions match TRBD1. The CDR3 has 13 amino acids. V lost 5 bases and J lost 1; bases outside the gene matches: 2. Germline assignment: CDR1 SGHVS and CDR2 FQNEAQ. The CDR3 here is CASSKGQSYEQYF. Here the CDR3 DNA reads TGTGCCAGCAGCAAGGGACAGTCCTACGAGCAGTACTTC.

J is TRBJ1-4 and V is TRBV11-2; perhaps TRBD1 as D (6 bases). V was pared by 5 bases and J by 7 bases, with 23 bases between. This CDR3 spans 17 amino acids. The V gene's germline CDR1 is SGHAT and CDR2 FQNNGV. CDR3 coding DNA: TGTGCCAGCAGCCCACCCTATCAGGAAAAAGGGGGTGAAAAACTGTTTTTT. Translated: CASSPPYQEKGGEKLFF.

J is TRBJ2-1 and V is TRBV3-1 (or the pseudogene TRBV3-2), with 7 bases aligning to TRBD2. The CDR3 covers 14 residues. From germline, CDR1 is LGHDT and CDR2 YNNKEL (reference sequence). With 4 bases clipped from V and 9 bases from J, the junction kept 9 bases outside the gene matches. The DNA for the CDR3 is TGTGCCAGCAGCCCACCCTGGAGCGGGGTTGAGCAGTTCTTC. Protein product: CASSPPWSGVEQFF.

This clone showed up just a few times. The CDR3 loop reads CASEAGQENSPLHF. DNA of the CDR3: TGTGCCAGTGAAGCCGGACAGGAAAATTCACCCCTCCACTTT. The chain couples TRBV19 to TRBJ1-6; TRBD1 agrees at 7 bases. After removal of 8 bases from V and 7 bases from J, the junction contained 8 bases not matched to a gene. Germline V gene lookup returns CDR1 LNHDA and CDR2 SQIVND (reference sequence). The CDR3 totals 14 residues.

The chain carries TRBV15 and TRBJ2-7; D gene unclear. Deletions cut 4 bases from V and 3 bases from J, with 4 bases between. The CDR3 totals 11 residues. Germline loops: CDR1 LNHNV, CDR2 YYDKDF (reference sequence). This chain's CDR3 is CATSNGYEQYF. The CDR3 DNA reads as TGTGCCACCAGCAACGGCTACGAGCAGTACTTC.

V gene TRBV6-5 combines with J gene TRBJ2-7; TRBD2 aligns across 8 bases. CDR3 size: 16 residues. The germline gives CDR1 MNHEY, CDR2 SVGAGI. The V and J ends lost 2 bases and 2 bases, in that order; junction bases with no gene match: 8. The CDR3 DNA sequence: TGTGCCAGCAGTTACAGGTCGGGGGGGCCGACCTACGAGCAGTACTTC. As protein: CASSYRSGGPTYEQYF.

The chain employs TRBV7-8 and TRBJ2-7; possibly TRBD2 for D (5 bases). Between the trimmed V and J ends, which lost 6 bases and 0 bases, there was a span of 15 bases. CDR3 length equals 15 residues. Germline loops: CDR1 SGHVS, CDR2 FQNEAQ. The CDR3 is CASSPGIPVSYEQYF. The DNA of the CDR3 is TGTGCCAGCAGTCCGGGGATTCCCGTCTCCTACGAGCAGTACTTC.

The chain uses TRBV5-6 and TRBJ1-1; weak D call: TRBD1 (6 bases). The CDR3 length is 15 residues. The germline V and J ends were trimmed by 3 bases and 3 bases, with 15 bases remaining between them. Per germline, CDR1 SGHDT and CDR2 YYEEEE. The CDR3 spells CASSSRNEGDTEAFF. CDR3 DNA sequence: TGTGCCAGCAGCTCCCGTAACGAGGGGGACACTGAAGCTTTCTTT.

The CDR3 sequence: CASNRLGGRNEKLFF. In nucleotides, the CDR3 is TGTGCCAGCAACCGCTTGGGGGGTCGGAATGAAAAACTGTTTTTT. The chain carries TRBV7-8 and TRBJ1-4, with TRBD1 as a possible D gene (5 bases). Germline V gene lookup returns CDR1 SGHVS and CDR2 FQNEAQ. This CDR3 is built from 15 residues. The germline V and J ends were trimmed by 7 bases and 5 bases, with 17 bases remaining between them.

The CDR3: CASSDRSGAVNTEAFF. The CDR3 DNA reads as TGTGCCAGCAGTGACAGGTCCGGAGCGGTGAACACTGAAGCTTTCTTT. The J gene is TRBJ1-1, the V gene TRBV6-1; D is uncertain. The germline V gene encodes CDR1 MNHNS and CDR2 SASEGT. V dropped 3 bases and J dropped 0 bases, with 14 bases sitting between them. This CDR3 has 16 residues.

This clone was seen repeatedly, ten times or more. V is TRBV18 and J is TRBJ1-4, with D unclear. Germline CDR1 and CDR2: KGHSH and LQKENI. The CDR3 length is 16 residues. V was pared by 2 bases and J by 0 bases, with 10 bases between. Written as DNA, the CDR3 is TGTGCCAGCTCACCAGTTATCCTTCCAACTAATGAAAAACTGTTTTTT. This codes for CASSPVILPTNEKLFF.

This chain links TRBV7-2 with TRBJ1-3; a weak D match, TRBD1 (5 bases). Germline assignment: CDR1 SGHTA and CDR2 FQGNSA. Trimming stripped 5 bases from V and 0 bases from J, with 17 bases between. The CDR3 runs 17 residues. CDR3 nucleotide sequence: TGTGCCAGCAGCCCCTTCGGGACGGACTACTCTGGAAACACCATATATTTT. The encoded protein is CASSPFGTDYSGNTIYF.

The CDR3 sequence: CASSLQYNSPLHF. The CDR3 nucleotides read TGTGCCAGCAGTTTGCAGTATAATTCACCCCTCCACTTT. This chain links TRBV6-5 with TRBJ1-6; no reliable D call. The CDR3 totals 13 residues. The germline V gene has CDR1 MNHEY and CDR2 SVGAGI. Trimming pared 4 bases from V and 4 bases from J, leaving 5 bases between.

The chain uses TRBV4-1 and TRBJ2-3; 12 bases are a match to TRBD2. The germline CDR1 and CDR2 sequences are MGHRA and YSYEKL. This CDR3 has 16 amino acids. The junction had 3 bases not matched to a gene; V was cut back by 3 bases and J by 2 bases. CDR3 DNA: TGCGCCAGCAGCCAGACTAGCGGGGGACACACAGATACGCAGTATTTT. Translating it yields CASSQTSGGHTDTQYF.

The rearrangement links TRBV7-7 to TRBJ2-5, with D maybe TRBD1 (6 bases). V lost 0 bases and J 4 bases, leaving 9 bases between the germline ends. Germline V gene lookup returns CDR1 SSHAT and CDR2 FNYEAQ (reference sequence). The CDR3 loop spans 14 amino acids. CDR3 coding DNA: TGTGCCAGCAGCTTAGCGTCAGGGGCAGAGACCCAGTACTTC. Its protein is CASSLASGAETQYF.

The table lists this clone with a count of one. This rearrangement joins TRBV11-2 to TRBJ2-3; weak D call: TRBD2 (6 bases). The ends were cut back, 5 bases at V and 5 bases at J, with 14 bases in the middle. CDR3 size: 14 residues. Germline assignment: CDR1 SGHAT and CDR2 FQNNGV. The CDR3 region has the DNA TGTGCCAGCAGCCCATGGCGGAGGGGAGATACGCAGTATTTT. This encodes CASSPWRRGDTQYF.